Below, one TCR beta chain is given with its context. Its antigen is currently not known. Qualities for individual bases were not recorded, and no much larger clone is one base off. This was a case-control study nested in a cohort of healthcare workers in London, UK, who had nasopharyngeal swab PCR tests and blood samples taken every week. Between 23 and 31 March 2020, the week of the UK lockdown, healthcare workers were enrolled and then followed up weekly for as long as 16 weeks. Taken from cysteine to phenylalanine, the CDR3 has 13 residues. Left in the record is the CDR3 DNA by itself, 39 bases read in frame from the first base. Looking up the germline V gene (reference sequence) yields CDR1 LNHDA and CDR2 SQIVND. Here V drops 10 bases and J drops 8 bases, and the junction holds 9 bases not matched to any gene. The data derive from a study of early T cells in non-severe SARS-CoV-2 infection (dated by TCRdb to about 2021). Regarding the study in general: TCR sequencing used bulk RNA from unsorted whole blood, so alpha and beta chains could not be paired. Study-level results and caveats: VDJdb matching was skewed toward anti-spike CD8 responses and likely underestimated virus-specific expansions, missing private and CD4 specificities.

Receptor amplification or capture employed 5' RACE. Sequencing instrument: NextSeq 500. The TCR library protocol attached unique molecular identifiers to individual cDNA molecules to correct for sequencing error and PCR bias. Sequencing covered both TCR alpha and beta chains, and within each sample the abundances of alpha and beta sequences were tightly co-correlated. The authors processed their data as follows. Decombinator V4 was used to perform V gene, J gene and CDR3 annotation of TCR sequences. Expanded TCRs were defined as changing significantly between any two time points under a Poisson model with p below 0.0001. TCR abundances were normalised to the total number of TCRs sequenced per sample and were expressed as counts per million. MAIT TCRs were defined by TRAV1-2 paired with TRAJ12, TRAJ20 or TRAJ33, and iNKT TCRs by TRAV10 paired with TRAJ18. A search of VDJdb, accessed on 1 November 2021, was run for TCRs annotated to CMV, EBV and SARS-CoV-2, with TCRs annotated for multiple antigens excluded. TCRdb applied fastp at Q25 and MiXCR to the public reads, then kept only in-frame beta chains. Under each unique CDR3 protein, matching rows form one entry showing the most common genes and DNA. TCRdb, rather than the study authors, made the V and J calls. This sample comprises tens of thousands of distinct CDR3 sequences, approximately 15% of them detected only once. Roughly 6% of the sample lies in the top ten.

The source of this sequence is an adult who was a healthcare worker with PCR-confirmed SARS-CoV-2 infection or an uninfected control (not recorded which). In this chain, TRBV19 is recombined with TRBJ2-2; 8 central nucleotides agree with TRBD1. Material for sequencing was whole blood. Here is the DNA: TGTGCCACAACTCAGGGGGCAGGGGGGGAGCTGTTTTTT. It translates as CATTQGAGGELFF.